A selection of T cell receptor beta chains follows, all from one sample in a study of T cell responses to AZD1222 COVID-19 vaccine. Using immunoSEQ multiplex PCR, the repertoire was profiled, and TCRdb retains in-frame clones only, with some absent. The repertoire includes under 200,000 clones, around 93% of them detected once, and 1.5% to 2% sits in the top ten. The sequencing used peripheral blood, collected on day 0 of AZD1222 vaccination. The receptor source for this set is an adult in good health. Each CDR3 is given with its conserved first and last residue. A D gene is named only where the DNA matches it firmly.

v_gene: TRBV4-3
j_gene: TRBJ1-2
d_gene: TRBD1
CDR3nt: TGCGCCAGCAGCCATCCCGGGACAGGAGGCTACACCTTC
CDR3aa: CASSHPGTGGYTF

v_gene: TRBV29-1
j_gene: TRBJ1-2
d_gene: TRBD1
CDR3nt: TGCAGCGTTGGGGCAGGGGGCGAGAACTATGGCTACACCTTC
CDR3aa: CSVGAGGENYGYTF

v_gene: TRBV7-2
j_gene: TRBJ2-5
d_gene: -
CDR3nt: TGTGCCAGCAGCCCGACGGGAGAGACCCAGTACTTC
CDR3aa: CASSPTGETQYF

v_gene: TRBV30
j_gene: TRBJ2-3
d_gene: TRBD2
CDR3nt: TGTGCCTGGAGTGAGGGTAGCGGGGGGGCAGCAGATACGCAGTATTTT
CDR3aa: CAWSEGSGGAADTQYF

v_gene: TRBV6-2/TRBV6-3
j_gene: TRBJ1-2
d_gene: -
CDR3nt: TGTGCCAGCAGTCCCGGACAGACACATGGCTACACCTTC
CDR3aa: CASSPGQTHGYTF

v_gene: TRBV28
j_gene: TRBJ1-1
d_gene: -
CDR3nt: TGTGCCAGCAGTTCGCCAGGGCCGAACACTGAAGCTTTCTTT
CDR3aa: CASSSPGPNTEAFF

v_gene: TRBV19
j_gene: TRBJ1-5
d_gene: -
CDR3nt: TGTGCCAGTAGTACCTCGGCCCAGGGCAATCAGCCCCAGCATTTT
CDR3aa: CASSTSAQGNQPQHF

v_gene: TRBV5-5
j_gene: TRBJ1-4
d_gene: TRBD1
CDR3nt: TGTGCCAGCAGCTCCTCAGGGGGCCAGGGGGAAAAACTGTTTTTT
CDR3aa: CASSSSGGQGEKLFF

v_gene: TRBV15
j_gene: TRBJ1-5
d_gene: -
CDR3nt: TGTGCCACCAGCAGAGGAGGAAATCAGCCCCAGCATTTT
CDR3aa: CATSRGGNQPQHF

v_gene: TRBV5-1
j_gene: TRBJ1-6
d_gene: -
CDR3nt: TGCGCCAGCAGCTTGGGGGTCACCAATTCACCCCTCCACTTT
CDR3aa: CASSLGVTNSPLHF

v_gene: TRBV10-1
j_gene: TRBJ1-5
d_gene: TRBD1
CDR3nt: TGCGCCAGCAGTGGACAGGGCGGACAGCCCCAGCATTTT
CDR3aa: CASSGQGGQPQHF

v_gene: TRBV10-3
j_gene: TRBJ1-1
d_gene: -
CDR3nt: TGTGCCATCAGTGGGAGCAGGGAGAACACTGAAGCTTTCTTT
CDR3aa: CAISGSRENTEAFF

v_gene: TRBV28
j_gene: TRBJ2-7
d_gene: TRBD2
CDR3nt: TGTGCCAGCAGAACTCGACTAGCGGGAACGGCCGAGCAGTACTTC
CDR3aa: CASRTRLAGTAEQYF

v_gene: TRBV7-9
j_gene: TRBJ1-6
d_gene: -
CDR3nt: TGTGCCAGCAGCCGGGGGTTCGCGGGGTCACCCCTCCACTTT
CDR3aa: CASSRGFAGSPLHF

v_gene: TRBV6-5
j_gene: TRBJ1-2
d_gene: -
CDR3nt: TGTGCCAGCAGACAGGGTTCTTTAGGTGGCTACACCTTC
CDR3aa: CASRQGSLGGYTF

v_gene: TRBV7-2
j_gene: TRBJ1-2
d_gene: -
CDR3nt: TGTGCCAGCAGCTTAGGGACAGTTGGACACTATGGCTACACCTTC
CDR3aa: CASSLGTVGHYGYTF

v_gene: TRBV13
j_gene: TRBJ2-7
d_gene: TRBD2
CDR3nt: TGTGCCAGCAGCTTAGGGACTAGCGGGCCCTACGAGCAGTACTTC
CDR3aa: CASSLGTSGPYEQYF

v_gene: TRBV6-5
j_gene: TRBJ2-4
d_gene: -
CDR3nt: TGTGCCAGCAGTTACAGAGCGGTAGCCAAAAACATTCAGTACTTC
CDR3aa: CASSYRAVAKNIQYF

v_gene: TRBV28
j_gene: TRBJ1-1
d_gene: -
CDR3nt: TGTGCCAGCAGTCCCACACCAGGATCCGAAGCTTTCTTT
CDR3aa: CASSPTPGSEAFF